A single sample is the source of the 26 T cell receptor beta chains below, sequenced in a study of cytomegalovirus exposure and HLA in healthy donors. Vbeta (60) and Jbeta (13) primers were used in the PCR. Using immunoSEQ multiplex PCR, the repertoire was profiled, and TCRdb retains in-frame clones only, with some absent. The table lists fewer than 200,000 clones, 70% to 80% of them singletons, with roughly 3.6% in the top ten. The sequencing input was PBMCs. All receptors come from a man aged 30-40 years in good health and CMV-seropositive.

The chain uses TRBV13 and TRBJ1-6; 10 bases are a match to TRBD1. Trimming cost V 5 bases and J 7 bases; bases outside gene matches: 8. Germline CDR1 PRHDT, CDR2 FYEKMQ (reference sequence). CDR3 length: 16 amino acids. The CDR3 is CASSPRQGAENSPLHF. CDR3 DNA: TGTGCCAGCAGCCCACGACAGGGGGCGGAGAATTCACCCCTCCACTTT.

V and J are TRBV18 and TRBJ2-3; TRBD2 agrees at 9 bases. The CDR3 runs to 16 residues. Germline values: CDR1 KGHSH, CDR2 LQKENI. The V and J ends lost 0 bases and 6 bases, in that order; junction bases with no gene match: 7. CDR3 loop: CASSPPGPAGGDTQYF. DNA of the CDR3: TGTGCCAGCTCACCACCAGGGCCAGCGGGGGGCGATACGCAGTATTTT. Using reference TRBV18 and TRBJ2-3 for the parts outside the CDR3, the full variable domain is NAGVMQNPRHLVRRRGQEARLRCSPMKGHSHVYWYRQLPEEGLKFMVYLQKENIIDESGMPKERFSAEFPKEGPSILRIQQVVRGDSAAYFCASSPPGPAGGDTQYFGPGTRLTVL.

The gene calls are TRBV4-1 and TRBJ1-1; TRBD1 aligns across 7 bases. Germline-derived CDR1 and CDR2 are MGHRA and YSYEKL. Trimming at V came to 6 bases and at J to 6 bases, leaving 10 bases not matched to a gene. The CDR3 loop spans 14 amino acids. The DNA of the CDR3 is TGCGCCAGCAGAGATCCGGGACAGAAATCTGAAGCTTTCTTT. Translated: CASRDPGQKSEAFF.

The chain uses TRBV13 and TRBJ2-1, with TRBD2 matching over 9 bases. The CDR3 is made up of 20 amino acids. V dropped 5 bases and J dropped 4; count of bases not matched to a gene: 21. CDR1 is PRHDT, CDR2 FYEKMQ, per germline (reference sequence). This chain's CDR3 is CASSTQEASGALPRYNEQFF. DNA of the CDR3: TGTGCCAGCAGCACCCAGGAGGCTAGCGGGGCCCTGCCTAGATACAATGAGCAGTTCTTC.

The chain combines TRBV9 with TRBJ1-4; 9 bases agree with TRBD1. The junction had 9 bases not matched to a gene; V was cut back by 4 bases and J by 5 bases. Looked up from germline, CDR1 is SGDLS and CDR2 is YYNGEE. This CDR3 spans 16 amino acids. The CDR3 is CASSPRAQGANEKLFF. The CDR3 bases are TGTGCCAGCAGCCCGAGAGCACAGGGGGCAAATGAAAAACTGTTTTTT.

This clone came up once. The CDR3 region is CASVGVNTGELFF. CDR3 nucleotide sequence: TGTGCCAGCGTCGGGGTGAACACCGGGGAGCTGTTTTTT. This chain connects TRBV2 to TRBJ2-2, with a possible D match to TRBD2 (5 bases). Looked up from germline, CDR1 is SNHLY and CDR2 is FYNNEI. CDR3 length: 13 amino acids. V gave up 8 bases and J gave up 1 base, with 8 bases separating them.

The rearrangement joins TRBV5-6 to TRBJ2-7, with 7 bases lining up with TRBD1. The CDR3 has 17 residues. CDR1 SGHDT and CDR2 YYEEEE come from the germline V gene. V dropped 3 bases and J dropped 0; count of bases not matched to a gene: 12. The CDR3 sequence: CASSSKSQTGYSYEQYF. CDR3 nucleotides: TGTGCCAGCAGCTCAAAGAGCCAGACAGGGTACTCCTACGAGCAGTACTTC.

The CDR3 loop is CASSIQGESNQPQHF. The CDR3 DNA follows: TGTGCCAGCAGTATACAGGGGGAGAGCAATCAGCCCCAGCATTTT. This sequence joins TRBV2 and TRBJ1-5; 8 bases line up with TRBD1. This CDR3 spans 15 amino acids. The junction had 4 bases not matched to a gene; V was cut back by 5 bases and J by 1 base. Germline V CDR1 and CDR2: SNHLY, FYNNEI. The variable domain in full, completed from reference TRBV2 and TRBJ1-5, reads EPEVTQTPSHQVTQMGQEVILRCVPISNHLYFYWYRQILGQKVEFLVSFYNNEISEKSEIFDDQFSVERPDGSNFTLKIRSTKLEDSAMYFCASSIQGESNQPQHFGDGTRLSIL.

The chain employs TRBV28 and TRBJ1-4; the D gene is possibly TRBD1 (6 bases). V shed 7 bases and J shed 8 bases, with 20 bases lying between them. This CDR3 has 15 residues. Germline CDR1 MDHEN, CDR2 SYDVKM. The CDR3 DNA follows: TGTGCCAGCACCTCAGCGGGGGGGGCAGAGGAAAAACTGTTTTTT. Protein: CASTSAGGAEEKLFF.

V and J are TRBV6-5 and TRBJ1-6, with D perhaps TRBD1 (5 bases). V was trimmed by 0 bases and J by 11 bases, leaving 11 bases between them. CDR1 is MNHEY, CDR2 SVGAGI, per germline. The CDR3 has 14 amino acids. The CDR3 coding sequence is TGTGCCAGCAGTTACTCGCAGGGTAGGGCACCCCTCCACTTT. This sequence encodes CASSYSQGRAPLHF.

The V call is TRBV4-1, the J call TRBJ2-5, with 8 bases identical to TRBD2. The CDR3 loop spans 16 amino acids. Per germline, CDR1 MGHRA and CDR2 YSYEKL. The J segment lost 5 bases and the V segment lost 3 bases, leaving 11 bases of the junction unmatched. CDR3 nucleotides: TGCGCCAGCAGCCAGCGACGGGGGGGCCGTGAGGAGACCCAGTACTTC. This encodes CASSQRRGGREETQYF.

The J gene is TRBJ1-4, the V gene TRBV21-1; the table's D call of TRBD1 was not tested on the DNA. TRBV21-1 is termed a pseudogene. The CDR3 is 18 amino acids. The DNA for the CDR3 is TGTGCCAGCAGCAAAGCGCCCCGACAGGGGATAAGAAATGAAAAACTGTTTTTT. Translating gives CASSKAPRQGIRNEKLFF.

The genes are TRBV11-2 and TRBJ1-6, with 7 nucleotides matching TRBD1. V was pared by 6 bases and J by 7 bases, with 9 bases of the junction left unmatched. The germline V gene encodes CDR1 SGHAT and CDR2 FQNNGV. This CDR3 is built from 15 residues. DNA of the CDR3: TGTGCCAGCAGTTCTAAACCCAGGGGGAATTCACCCCTCCACTTT. It encodes CASSSKPRGNSPLHF.

This chain links TRBV5-1 with TRBJ2-5; TRBD1 might be the D (6 bases). Germline lookup yields CDR1 SGHRS and CDR2 YFSETQ. Trimming shortened V by 2 bases and J by 2 bases, and 13 bases separated the two germline ends. There are 15 residues in the CDR3. CDR3 residues: CASSFLGGLQETQYF. As DNA, the CDR3 is TGCGCCAGCAGCTTTTTAGGGGGTCTACAAGAGACCCAGTACTTC.

The chain couples TRBV29-1 to TRBJ2-7, with 10 bases identical to TRBD1. The CDR3 is 14 residues long. Germline-derived CDR1 and CDR2 are SQVTM and ANQGSEA. This chain's CDR3 is CSGGSGTGAHEQYF. The CDR3 DNA is TGCAGTGGGGGCTCCGGGACAGGGGCCCACGAGCAGTACTTC.

The chain is built from TRBV5-1 and TRBJ2-3; 9 bases match TRBD2. CDR3 length equals 17 residues. The junction had 5 bases not matched to a gene; V was cut back by 0 bases and J by 0 bases. In germline, CDR1 is SGHRS, CDR2 YFSETQ. DNA of the CDR3: TGCGCCAGCAGCTTGGTAGCGGGGGACACTAGCACAGATACGCAGTATTTT. Amino acid sequence: CASSLVAGDTSTDTQYF.

V and J are TRBV7-2 and TRBJ1-1, with a possible D match to TRBD1 (6 bases). The germline V and J ends were trimmed by 2 bases and 4 bases, with 11 bases remaining between them. Germline lookup yields CDR1 SGHTA and CDR2 FQGNSA. CDR3 size: 14 residues. In DNA, the CDR3 is TGTGCCAGCAGCTTACTAGAAGGGGGCACTGAAGCTTTCTTT. Translation gives CASSLLEGGTEAFF.

V usage is TRBV11-2 and J usage is TRBJ2-3, with 13 bases lining up with TRBD2. Germline assignment: CDR1 SGHAT and CDR2 FQNNGV. With V trimmed by 5 bases and J by 0 bases, 8 bases remained unmatched. There are 18 residues in the CDR3. In DNA form, the CDR3 reads TGTGCCAGCAGCGCTACTAGCGGGGGGGACCTTAGCACAGATACGCAGTATTTT. Its protein product is CASSATSGGDLSTDTQYF.

In this sample, this clone turned up a few times. This chain links TRBV9 with TRBJ1-6; D perhaps matches TRBD1 (5 bases). Germline CDR1 and CDR2: SGDLS and YYNGEE. The CDR3 length is 18 residues. Trimming took 0 bases from V and 1 from J, leaving 14 bases between them. As DNA, the CDR3 is TGTGCCAGCAGCGTAGTCCCGTCTGGGGCATCCTATAATTCACCCCTCCACTTT. Amino acids: CASSVVPSGASYNSPLHF.

The V call is TRBV19, the J call TRBJ2-1; TRBD2 is a possible D gene (7 bases). V was pared by 7 bases and J by 7 bases, with 26 bases between. Germline values: CDR1 LNHDA, CDR2 SQIVND (reference sequence). The CDR3 is 17 amino acids. The CDR3 DNA sequence: TGTGCCAGTAAAGAAGGGGTAGGAGGGGGGGCCTTTAATGAGCAGTTCTTC. Protein sequence: CASKEGVGGGAFNEQFF.

The V and J genes are TRBV27 and TRBJ2-2; 9 bases fit TRBD1. The V gene's germline CDR1 is MNHEY and CDR2 SMNVEV (reference sequence). Trimming took 9 bases from V and 5 from J; bases not matched to a gene: 4. This CDR3 is built from 13 residues. The CDR3 loop reads CASSTGGTGELFF. In DNA, the CDR3 is TGTGCCAGTTCGACAGGGGGAACCGGGGAGCTGTTTTTT.

The chain combines TRBV30 with TRBJ2-7; TRBD1 matches 9 bases. V was clipped by 5 bases and J by 2 bases; unmatched bases: 10. This CDR3 is built from 15 residues. CDR1 is GTSNPN and CDR2 is SVGIG in the germline V gene (reference sequence). Written as DNA, the CDR3 is TGTGCCTGGTGTGCCGGGACAGGGAGTCCCTACGAGCAGTACTTC. Its translation is CAWCAGTGSPYEQYF.

This clone has only a few counts. This chain uses TRBV10-1 with TRBJ1-1, with no clear D. Trimming removed 8 bases from V and 11 bases from J, with 12 bases in between. Looked up from germline, CDR1 is WNHNN and CDR2 is SYGVQD (reference sequence). The CDR3 spans 10 residues. The CDR3 bases are TGCGCCAGCCGAGAACCGTACGCTTTCTTT. Amino acids: CASREPYAFF.

This clone has more than one count but fewer than ten. V usage is TRBV27 and J usage is TRBJ2-7; the D gene is possibly TRBD2 (5 bases). The CDR3 has 15 residues. V gave up 2 bases and J gave up 2 bases, with 13 bases separating them. Germline V gene lookup returns CDR1 MNHEY and CDR2 SMNVEV (reference sequence). DNA of the CDR3: TGTGCCAGCAGTTTAACGTCCGGGGTTACCTACGAGCAGTACTTC. Translating it yields CASSLTSGVTYEQYF.

The J gene is TRBJ2-2, the V gene TRBV5-1; a possible D gene is TRBD2 (5 bases). The germline CDR1 and CDR2 sequences are SGHRS and YFSETQ. With 0 bases removed from V and 0 bases from J, the gap between germline ends came to 6 bases. The CDR3 is 15 amino acids. The CDR3 DNA sequence: TGCGCCAGCAGCTTGGGACTACCGAACACCGGGGAGCTGTTTTTT. Amino acid sequence: CASSLGLPNTGELFF.

The chain couples TRBV11-2 to TRBJ2-3; D is perhaps TRBD1 (6 bases). V lost 5 bases, J lost 3 bases, and 21 bases lay in between. The CDR3 sequence is 17 residues long. Germline V gene lookup returns CDR1 SGHAT and CDR2 FQNNGV. CDR3 nucleotides: TGTGCCAGCAGCACCCCACGGGGACAAAGGCGGACAGATACGCAGTATTTT. It translates to CASSTPRGQRRTDTQYF.